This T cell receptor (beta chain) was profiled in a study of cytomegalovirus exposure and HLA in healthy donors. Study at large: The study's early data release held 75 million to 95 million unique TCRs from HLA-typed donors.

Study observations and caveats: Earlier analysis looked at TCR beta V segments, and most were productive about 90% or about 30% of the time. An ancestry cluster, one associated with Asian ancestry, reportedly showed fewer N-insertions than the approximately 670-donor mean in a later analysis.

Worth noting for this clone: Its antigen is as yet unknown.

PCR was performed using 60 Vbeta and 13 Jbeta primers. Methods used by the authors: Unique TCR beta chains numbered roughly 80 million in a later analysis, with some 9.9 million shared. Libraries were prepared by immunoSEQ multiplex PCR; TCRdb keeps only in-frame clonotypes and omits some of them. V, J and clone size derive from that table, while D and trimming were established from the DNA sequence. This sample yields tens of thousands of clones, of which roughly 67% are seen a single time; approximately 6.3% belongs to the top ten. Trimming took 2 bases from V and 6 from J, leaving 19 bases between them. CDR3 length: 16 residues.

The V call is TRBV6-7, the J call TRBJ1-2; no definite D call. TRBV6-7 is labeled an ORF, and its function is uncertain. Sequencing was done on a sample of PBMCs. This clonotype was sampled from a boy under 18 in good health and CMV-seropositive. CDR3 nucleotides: TGTGCCAGCAGTTACCGTCGGGATGGGGAGGTCGATGGCTACACCTTC. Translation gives CASSYRRDGEVDGYTF.